The 17 T cell receptor beta chains below were found in one sample sequenced in a study of early T cells in non-severe SARS-CoV-2 infection. TCRdb reprocessed the 5' RACE reads via MiXCR and lists one record per CDR3 protein. Here the sample spans 55,000 to 70,000 distinct CDR3 sequences, roughly 12% being singletons. Input material: whole blood. The receptors originated from an adult who was a healthcare worker with PCR-confirmed SARS-CoV-2 infection or an uninfected control (not recorded which).

V is TRBV3-1 and J is TRBJ1-1; D is possibly TRBD1 (5 bases). Trimming took off 1 base at V and 8 bases at J, with 8 bases between the two ends. Germline lookup yields CDR1 LGHDT and CDR2 YNNKEL (reference sequence). The CDR3 loop spans 12 amino acids. CDR3 sequence reads: CASSQGRGEAFF. The CDR3 nucleotides are TGTGCCAGCAGCCAAGGGCGGGGCGAAGCTTTCTTT.

The chain combines TRBV12-5 with TRBJ2-7; D is uncertain. Germline lookup yields CDR1 LGHNT and CDR2 FRNRAP. V was pared by 2 bases and J by 4 bases, with 12 bases between. The CDR3 is 14 amino acids. CDR3 amino acids: CASGLSLGPYEQYF. The CDR3 DNA reads as TGTGCTAGTGGTTTGAGTCTGGGTCCTTACGAGCAGTACTTC.

This clonotype has at least ten counts. V and J are TRBV6-5 and TRBJ1-3, with a possible D match to TRBD1 (5 bases). Trimming took 5 bases from V and 9 from J, leaving 14 bases between them. CDR1 is MNHEY and CDR2 is SVGAGI in the germline V gene. This CDR3 comprises 13 residues. CDR3 sequence reads: CASSQTAAVTIYF. The CDR3 bases are TGTGCCAGCAGTCAGACAGCCGCCGTCACCATATATTTT.

The V call is TRBV28, the J call TRBJ1-3, with D maybe TRBD1 (5 bases). Trimming left V 6 bases short and J 5 bases short, with 17 bases between. Germline-derived CDR1 and CDR2 are MDHEN and SYDVKM. CDR3 size: 15 residues. This chain's CDR3 is CASRWQGVRRNTIYF. CDR3 sequence (DNA): TGTGCCAGCAGGTGGCAGGGAGTTCGAAGAAACACCATATATTTT.

This chain links TRBV7-2 with TRBJ2-1, with a weak D call TRBD2 (6 bases). The CDR3 totals 14 residues. Germline V gives CDR1 SGHTA, CDR2 FQGNSA. Trimming cost V 3 bases and J 4 bases, with 10 bases left between them. The chain's CDR3 is CASSFSGGYNEQFF. The DNA of the CDR3 is TGTGCCAGCAGCTTTAGCGGAGGGTACAATGAGCAGTTCTTC.

This clonotype was counted ten times or more. The rearrangement links TRBV5-1 to TRBJ1-1; D unresolved. The CDR3 length is 14 residues. Germline CDR1 and CDR2: SGHRS and YFSETQ. Between the trimmed V and J ends, which lost 2 bases and 4 bases, there was a span of 12 bases. The CDR3 sequence is CASSFFYGPTEAFF. In DNA form, the CDR3 reads TGCGCCAGCAGCTTCTTCTATGGGCCCACTGAAGCTTTCTTT.

This clonotype was found a few times. J is TRBJ1-1 and V is TRBV27; a weak D match, TRBD1 (6 bases). Germline V lookup: CDR1 MNHEY, CDR2 SMNVEV (reference sequence). This CDR3 is built from 15 residues. V was cut by 5 bases and J by 1 base, with 14 bases left in between. CDR3 region: CASSDSTGSNTEAFF. The CDR3, as DNA: TGTGCCAGCAGTGACTCGACAGGCTCGAACACTGAAGCTTTCTTT.

This sequence joins TRBV6-2 or TRBV6-3 and TRBJ2-1; no firm D call. Per germline, CDR1 MNHEY and CDR2 SVGEGT. The V end lost 0 bases, the J end lost 0 bases, and 12 bases lay between the germline ends. This CDR3 spans 17 amino acids. CDR3 sequence: CASSYSWMRSSYNEQFF. The CDR3 DNA reads as TGTGCCAGCAGTTACTCGTGGATGCGTAGCTCCTACAATGAGCAGTTCTTC.

The chain links TRBV4-1 to TRBJ1-5; D may be TRBD1 (5 bases). V lost 6 bases, J lost 0 bases, and 9 bases lay in between. Germline V gene lookup returns CDR1 MGHRA and CDR2 YSYEKL. The CDR3 is 14 residues long. The CDR3 sequence: CASRPTGSNQPQHF. The DNA of the CDR3 is TGCGCCAGCAGACCCACAGGTAGCAATCAGCCCCAGCATTTT.

The table lists this clonotype with a few counts. CDR3 amino acids: CSASPRINGNQPQHF. The CDR3 region has the DNA TGCAGTGCTAGTCCCAGGATAAATGGCAATCAGCCCCAGCATTTT. This chain connects TRBV20-1 to TRBJ1-5; D is uncertain. The CDR3 runs to 15 residues. V lost 3 bases to trimming and J lost 2 bases, with 14 bases between them. Germline V CDR1 and CDR2: DFQATT, SNEGSKA (reference sequence).

This chain uses TRBV28 with TRBJ1-1; unclear D gene. V dropped 10 bases and J dropped 6 bases, with 15 bases sitting between them. Germline CDR1 and CDR2: MDHEN and SYDVKM. The CDR3 loop spans 12 amino acids. This CDR3 reads CATYPDGPEAFF. DNA for the CDR3: TGTGCCACCTACCCCGACGGTCCTGAAGCTTTCTTT.

This clonotype was seen only a few times. The rearrangement links TRBV7-8 to TRBJ1-2, with D uncertain. There are 14 residues in the CDR3. The germline CDR1 and CDR2 sequences are SGHVS and FQNEAQ. Trimming pared 0 bases from V and 4 bases from J, leaving 9 bases between. The CDR3: CASSLASRSYGYTF. CDR3 DNA: TGTGCCAGCAGCTTAGCGTCCAGATCCTATGGCTACACCTTC.

This clonotype has more than one count but fewer than ten. The gene calls are TRBV19 and TRBJ2-7; the D is unclear. The CDR3 length is 12 residues. Germline values: CDR1 LNHDA, CDR2 SQIVND (reference sequence). V lost 6 bases and J lost 9, with 15 bases in between. The CDR3 sequence is CASSIDGVWQYF. The CDR3 nucleotides are TGTGCCAGTAGCATCGATGGGGTTTGGCAGTACTTC.

This clonotype was counted ten times or more. This chain uses TRBV29-1 with TRBJ1-1; 8 bases fit TRBD1. CDR3 length equals 12 residues. The V gene's germline CDR1 is SQVTM and CDR2 ANQGSEA. With 6 bases clipped from V and 1 base from J, the junction kept 1 base outside the gene matches. DNA of the CDR3: TGCAGCGTACAGGGGGAGAACACTGAAGCTTTCTTT. It is translated as CSVQGENTEAFF.

This clonotype was counted a few times. The rearrangement uses TRBV7-8 and TRBJ2-7, with 10 bases fitting TRBD2. In germline, CDR1 is SGHVS, CDR2 FQNEAQ. The CDR3 has 17 residues. Trimming took 5 bases from V and 4 from J; bases not matched to a gene: 14. DNA of the CDR3: TGTGCCAGCAGCCCAACGGGTGGACTAGCGGATCGATACGAGCAGTACTTC. It translates to CASSPTGGLADRYEQYF.

This clonotype was counted ten times or more. The rearrangement uses TRBV28 and TRBJ2-7, with 7 nucleotides matching TRBD1. From germline, CDR1 is MDHEN and CDR2 SYDVKM. The CDR3 has 17 residues. V was clipped by 6 bases and J by 2 bases; unmatched bases: 16. CDR3 in amino acids: CASSFTSPGTATYEQYF. CDR3 nucleotide sequence: TGTGCCAGCAGCTTTACCTCGCCCGGGACAGCTACCTACGAGCAGTACTTC. The full variable domain, with the rest looked up from reference TRBV28 and TRBJ2-7, is DVKVTQSSRYLVKRTGEKVFLECVQDMDHENMFWYRQDPGLGLRLIYFSYDVKMKEKGDIPEGYSVSREKKERFSLILESASTNQTSMYLCASSFTSPGTATYEQYFGPGTRLTVT.

The rearrangement links TRBV10-2 to TRBJ2-7; 7 bases match TRBD1. This CDR3 region has 13 residues. From germline, CDR1 is WSHSY and CDR2 SAAADI. The J segment lost 2 bases and the V segment lost 3 bases, leaving 1 base of the junction unmatched. The CDR3 spells CASSDTGAYEQYF. The CDR3 DNA reads TGCGCCAGCAGTGACACAGGGGCCTACGAGCAGTACTTC.